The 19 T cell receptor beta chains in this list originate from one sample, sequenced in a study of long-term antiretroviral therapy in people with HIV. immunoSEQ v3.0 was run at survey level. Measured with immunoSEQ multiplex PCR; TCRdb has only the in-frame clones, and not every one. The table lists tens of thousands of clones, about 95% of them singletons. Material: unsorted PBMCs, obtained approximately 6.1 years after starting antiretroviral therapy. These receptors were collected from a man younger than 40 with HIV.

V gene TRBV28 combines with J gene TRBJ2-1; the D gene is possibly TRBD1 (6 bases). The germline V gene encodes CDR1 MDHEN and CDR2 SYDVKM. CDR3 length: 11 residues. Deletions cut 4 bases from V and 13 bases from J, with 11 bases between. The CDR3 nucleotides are TGTGCCAGCAGTTCGACAGGATTCCAGTTCTTC. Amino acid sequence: CASSSTGFQFF.

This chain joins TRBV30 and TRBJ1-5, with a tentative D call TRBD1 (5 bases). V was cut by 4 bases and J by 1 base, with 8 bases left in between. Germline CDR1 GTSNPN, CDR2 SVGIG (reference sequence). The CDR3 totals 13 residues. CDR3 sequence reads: CAWNQGSNQPQHF. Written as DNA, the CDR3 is TGTGCCTGGAATCAGGGAAGCAATCAGCCCCAGCATTTT.

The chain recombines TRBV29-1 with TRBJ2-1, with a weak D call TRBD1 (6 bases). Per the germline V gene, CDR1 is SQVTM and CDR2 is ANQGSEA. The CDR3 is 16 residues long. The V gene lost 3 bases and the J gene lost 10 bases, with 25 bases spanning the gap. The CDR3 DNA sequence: TGCAGCGTTGATTCAGCCGTCGGGGCAGGGGTTTGGGAGCAGTTCTTC. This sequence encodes CSVDSAVGAGVWEQFF.

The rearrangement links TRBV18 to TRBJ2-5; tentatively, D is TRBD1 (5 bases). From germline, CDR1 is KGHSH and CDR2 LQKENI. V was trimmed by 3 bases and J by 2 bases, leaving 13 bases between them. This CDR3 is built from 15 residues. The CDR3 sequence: CASSPSRTLQETQYF. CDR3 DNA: TGTGCCAGCTCACCCAGTCGGACATTACAAGAGACCCAGTACTTC.

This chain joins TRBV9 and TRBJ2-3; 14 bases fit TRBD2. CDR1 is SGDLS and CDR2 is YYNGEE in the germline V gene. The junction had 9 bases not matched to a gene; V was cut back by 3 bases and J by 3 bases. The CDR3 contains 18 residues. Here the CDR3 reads CASSDPGLAGVWTDTQYF. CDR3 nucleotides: TGTGCCAGCAGCGACCCGGGACTAGCGGGAGTGTGGACAGATACGCAGTATTTT.

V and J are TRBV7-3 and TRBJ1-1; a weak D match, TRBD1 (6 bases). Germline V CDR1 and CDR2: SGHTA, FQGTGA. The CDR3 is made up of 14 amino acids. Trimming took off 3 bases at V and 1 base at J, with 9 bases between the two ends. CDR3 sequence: CASSLGARNTEAFF. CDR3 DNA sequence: TGTGCCAGCAGCTTGGGGGCGCGGAACACTGAAGCTTTCTTT.

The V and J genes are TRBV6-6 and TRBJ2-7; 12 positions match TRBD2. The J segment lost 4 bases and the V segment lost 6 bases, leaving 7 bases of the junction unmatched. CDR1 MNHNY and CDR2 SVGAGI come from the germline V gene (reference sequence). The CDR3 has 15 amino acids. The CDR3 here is CASSERTSGTYEQYF. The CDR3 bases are TGTGCCAGCAGCGAACGGACTAGCGGGACGTACGAGCAGTACTTC.

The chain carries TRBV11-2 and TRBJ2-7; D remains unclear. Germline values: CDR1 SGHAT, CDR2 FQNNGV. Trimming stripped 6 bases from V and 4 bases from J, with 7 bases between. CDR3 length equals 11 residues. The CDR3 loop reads CASRGGYEQYF. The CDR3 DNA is TGTGCCAGCAGGGGCGGTTACGAGCAGTACTTC.

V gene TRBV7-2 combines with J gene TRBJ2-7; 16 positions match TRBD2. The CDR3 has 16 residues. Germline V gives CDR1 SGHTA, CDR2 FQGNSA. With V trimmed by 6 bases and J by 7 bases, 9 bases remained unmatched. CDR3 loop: CASSLTGTSGGGEQYF. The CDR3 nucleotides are TGTGCCAGCAGTTTGACCGGGACTAGCGGGGGGGGTGAGCAGTACTTC.

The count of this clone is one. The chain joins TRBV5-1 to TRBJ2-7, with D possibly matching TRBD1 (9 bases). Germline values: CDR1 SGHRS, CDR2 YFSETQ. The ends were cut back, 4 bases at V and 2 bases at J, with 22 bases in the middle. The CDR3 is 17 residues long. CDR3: CASSPGGVRQGAYEQYF. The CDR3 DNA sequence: TGCGCCAGCAGCCCGGGAGGGGTGCGACAGGGGGCCTACGAGCAGTACTTC. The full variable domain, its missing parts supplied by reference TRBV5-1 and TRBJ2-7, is KAGVTQTPRYLIKTRGQQVTLSCSPISGHRSVSWYQQTPGQGLQFLFEYFSETQRNKGNFPGRFSGRQFSNSRSEMNVSTLELGDSALYLCASSPGGVRQGAYEQYFGPGTRLTVT.

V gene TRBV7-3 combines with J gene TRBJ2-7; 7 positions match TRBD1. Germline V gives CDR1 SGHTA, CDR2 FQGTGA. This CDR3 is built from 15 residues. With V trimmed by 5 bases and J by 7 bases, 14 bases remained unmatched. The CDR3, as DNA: TGTGCCAGCAGCCCCGGACAGGCAGCCAGCCGAGAGCAGTACTTC. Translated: CASSPGQAASREQYF.

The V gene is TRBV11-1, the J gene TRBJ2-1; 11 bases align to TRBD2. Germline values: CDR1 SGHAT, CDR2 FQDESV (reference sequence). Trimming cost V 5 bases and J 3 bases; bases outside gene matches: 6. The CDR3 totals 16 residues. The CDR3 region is CASSPPGTSGYNEQFF. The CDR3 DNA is TGTGCCAGCAGCCCGCCAGGGACTAGCGGCTACAATGAGCAGTTCTTC.

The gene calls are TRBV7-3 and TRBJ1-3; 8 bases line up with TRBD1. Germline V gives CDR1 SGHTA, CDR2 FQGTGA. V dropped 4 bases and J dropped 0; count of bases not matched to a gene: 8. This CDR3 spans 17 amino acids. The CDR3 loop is CASSSPRTGNSGNTIYF. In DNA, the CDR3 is TGTGCCAGCAGCTCCCCTAGGACAGGGAACTCTGGAAACACCATATATTTT.

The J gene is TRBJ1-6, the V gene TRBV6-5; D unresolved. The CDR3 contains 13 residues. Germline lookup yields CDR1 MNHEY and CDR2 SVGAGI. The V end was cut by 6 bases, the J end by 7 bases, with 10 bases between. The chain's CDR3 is CASSQPTNSPLHF. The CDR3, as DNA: TGTGCCAGCAGCCAACCCACAAATTCACCCCTCCACTTT.

The DNA for the CDR3 is TGTGCCAGCAGTACCGCCTCCTACGAGCAGTACTTC. Protein sequence: CASSTASYEQYF. The chain joins TRBV27 to TRBJ2-7; D not resolved. The germline V gene encodes CDR1 MNHEY and CDR2 SMNVEV (reference sequence). The ends were cut back, 5 bases at V and 0 bases at J, with 5 bases in the middle. This CDR3 contains 12 residues.

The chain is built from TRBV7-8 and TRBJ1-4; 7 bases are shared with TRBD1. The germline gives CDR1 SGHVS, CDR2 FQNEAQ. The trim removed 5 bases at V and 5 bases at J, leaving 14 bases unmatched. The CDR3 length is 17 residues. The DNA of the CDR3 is TGTGCCAGCAGCCCGAGGGAAAGACAGGGAGGCAATGAAAAACTGTTTTTT. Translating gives CASSPRERQGGNEKLFF.

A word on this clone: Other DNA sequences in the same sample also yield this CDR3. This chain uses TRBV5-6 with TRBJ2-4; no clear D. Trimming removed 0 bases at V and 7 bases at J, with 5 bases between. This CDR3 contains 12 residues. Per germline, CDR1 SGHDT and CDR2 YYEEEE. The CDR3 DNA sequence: TGTGCCAGCAGCTTGGGACCCAACATTCAGTACTTC. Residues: CASSLGPNIQYF.

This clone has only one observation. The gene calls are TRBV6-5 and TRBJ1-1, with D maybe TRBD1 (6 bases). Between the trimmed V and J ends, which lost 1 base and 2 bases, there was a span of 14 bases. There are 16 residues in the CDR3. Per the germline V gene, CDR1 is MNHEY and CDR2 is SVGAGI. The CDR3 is CASSYFLGGGNTEAFF. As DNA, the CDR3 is TGTGCCAGCAGTTACTTCCTAGGGGGGGGCAACACTGAAGCTTTCTTT.

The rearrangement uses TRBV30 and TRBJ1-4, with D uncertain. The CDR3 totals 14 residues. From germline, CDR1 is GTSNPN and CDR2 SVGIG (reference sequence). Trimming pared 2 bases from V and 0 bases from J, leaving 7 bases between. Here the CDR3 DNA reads TGTGCCTGGAGTATATATGCAACTAATGAAAAACTGTTTTTT. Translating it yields CAWSIYATNEKLFF.